This T cell receptor (beta chain) was identified during a study of control samples from healthy donors and cancer patients. Only in-frame clones appear in the TCRdb table, and some are missing; sequencing was by immunoSEQ multiplex PCR. The data contain 200,000 to 250,000 clones, 85% to 95% of them singletons. The trim removed 2 bases at V and 1 base at J, leaving 6 bases unmatched. In germline, CDR1 is SGHNT, CDR2 YYREEE (reference sequence). The CDR3 is 16 residues long. Source material: blood. This chain uses TRBV5-4 with TRBJ2-5, with 9 bases that match TRBD1. The sequence was obtained from a man over 45 in good health. The DNA of the CDR3 is TGTGCCAGCAGCTTTGCCGACAGGGGGTTCCAAGAGACCCAGTACTTC. Translating it yields CASSFADRGFQETQYF.